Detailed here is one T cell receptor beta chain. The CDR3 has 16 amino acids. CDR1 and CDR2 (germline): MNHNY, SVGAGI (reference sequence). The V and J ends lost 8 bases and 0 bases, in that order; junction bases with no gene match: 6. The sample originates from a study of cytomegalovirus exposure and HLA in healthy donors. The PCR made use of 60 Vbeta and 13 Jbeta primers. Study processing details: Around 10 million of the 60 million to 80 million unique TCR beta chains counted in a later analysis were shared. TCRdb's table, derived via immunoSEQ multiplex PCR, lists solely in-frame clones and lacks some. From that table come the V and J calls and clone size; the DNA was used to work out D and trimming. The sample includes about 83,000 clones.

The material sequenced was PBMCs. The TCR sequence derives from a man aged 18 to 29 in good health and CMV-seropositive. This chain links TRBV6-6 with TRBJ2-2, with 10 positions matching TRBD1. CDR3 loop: CASRTGGNANTGELFF. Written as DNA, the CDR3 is TGTGCCAGCCGGACAGGGGGTAACGCGAACACCGGGGAGCTGTTTTTT.